Sample share makes the clone carrying this TCR beta chain medium-sized (0.01 to 0.1%). Antigen unknown. The size of this beta chain means little, since it is a stray read in a library made for alpha chains. The sample belongs to a study of spatial heterogeneity in lung cancer. Study-level results: The numbers of ubiquitous and regional expanded TCRs correlated with ubiquitous and regional nonsynonymous mutations, respectively. Expanded intratumoral alpha and beta TCR counts tracked tumor mutation counts.

Every individual TCR cDNA molecule carried its own unique molecular identifier, which allowed correction of PCR and sequencing errors. TCRdb used MiXCR to reprocess the 5' RACE reads, holding one entry per CDR3 protein. The table records roughly 4,400 distinct CDR3 sequences, around 12% of them present only once. Trimming cost V 5 bases and J 7 bases, with 9 bases left between them. This CDR3 has 13 residues. Germline-derived CDR1 and CDR2 are SGHTA and FQGNSA. The sample's time point: sample taken at primary tumor resection. Whole RNA, which was extracted from tumor, nontumor lung tissue or frozen PBMC, was sequenced without any cell sorting.

The chain joins TRBV7-2 to TRBJ1-6; D possibly corresponds to TRBD1 (6 bases). The source of this sequence is a male donor with early-stage non-small cell lung cancer. Sequences were derived from lung tumor tissue, sampled at surgery. The chain's CDR3 is CASSLTGNSPLHF. CDR3 nucleotides: TGTGCCAGCAGCCTTACAGGGAATTCACCCCTCCACTTT. Full variable domain (outside the CDR3, taken from reference TRBV7-2 and TRBJ1-6): GAGVSQSPSNKVTEKGKDVELRCDPISGHTALYWYRQSLGQGLEFLIYFQGNSAPDKSGLPSDRFSAERTGGSVSTLTIQRTQQEDSAVYLCASSLTGNSPLHFGNGTRLTVT.